In this sample, the clone carrying this T cell receptor (beta chain) turned up a few times. The CDR3 covers 17 residues. CDR1 and CDR2 from the germline V gene are MNHNS and SASEGT. J lost 4 bases, V lost 3 bases, and 8 bases had no gene match. Data came from immunoSEQ multiplex PCR; TCRdb stores just in-frame clones and leaves some out. Of 45,000 to 65,000 clones in the sample, more than 90% were seen once. The data were taken from a study of blood T cell repertoires in COVID-19. This TCR came from a man in his forties or fifties with acute or convalescent COVID-19. The sequenced sample consisted of peripheral blood. The chain has TRBV6-1 and TRBJ2-2, with 10 bases identical to TRBD2. CDR3 residues: CASSDPTSGESTGELFF. Written as DNA, the CDR3 is TGTGCCAGCAGTGACCCTACTAGCGGGGAGAGCACCGGGGAGCTGTTTTTT.